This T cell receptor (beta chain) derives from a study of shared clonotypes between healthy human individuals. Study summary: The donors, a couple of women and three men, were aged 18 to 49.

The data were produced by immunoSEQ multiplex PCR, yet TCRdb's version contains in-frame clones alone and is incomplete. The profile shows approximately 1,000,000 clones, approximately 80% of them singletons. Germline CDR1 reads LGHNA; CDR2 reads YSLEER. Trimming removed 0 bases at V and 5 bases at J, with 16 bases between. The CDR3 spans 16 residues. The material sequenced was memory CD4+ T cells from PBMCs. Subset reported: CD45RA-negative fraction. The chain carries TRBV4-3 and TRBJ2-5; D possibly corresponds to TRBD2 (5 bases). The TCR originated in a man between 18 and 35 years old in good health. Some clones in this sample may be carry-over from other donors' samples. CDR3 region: CASSQDSGFGEETQYF. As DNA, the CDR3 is TGCGCCAGCAGCCAAGATAGTGGCTTTGGGGAGGAGACCCAGTACTTC.